A selection of T cell receptor beta chains follows, all from one sample in a study of monozygotic twins with cystic fibrosis. The table came from immunoSEQ multiplex PCR; TCRdb's copy has only in-frame clones and leaves some out. The sample carries 25,000 to 30,000 clones, 90% recorded once. The sequenced material came from blood. The receptors shown here come from a girl aged 2 to 9 with cystic fibrosis. Both conserved end residues are part of each CDR3. The D gene is left open where the match is weak. The size entry is marked missing in some rows and otherwise reads once, few, many or a size class.

>TRBV7-9|TRBJ1-5|.|.
TGTGCCAGCAGCTTGGGAAATCAGCCCCAGCATTTT
CASSLGNQPQHF
>TRBV11-1|TRBJ2-7|.|TRBD2
TGTGCCAGCAGCTTAAAGCGGGGGTGGGCCTACGAGCAGTACTTC
CASSLKRGWAYEQYF
>TRBV13|TRBJ1-6|.|.
TGTGCCAGCAGCCCCTCCATAACCTCCTATAATTCACCCCTCCACTTT
CASSPSITSYNSPLHF
>TRBV2|TRBJ1-6|.|.
TGTGCCAGCAGCTGGGGGTCCTATAATTCACCCCTCCACTTT
CASSWGSYNSPLHF
>TRBV4-1|TRBJ2-7|.|TRBD2
TGCGCCAGCAGCCCCTTCGGGGGGAGCTCCTACGAGCAGTACTTC
CASSPFGGSSYEQYF
>TRBV5-1|TRBJ2-6|.|.
TGCGCCAGCAGCTTGATTAAGGGAGCCCTGTCTGGGGCCAACGTCCTGACTTTC
CASSLIKGALSGANVLTF
>TRBV5-4|TRBJ2-6|.|.
TGTGCCAGCAGGTGGGCTCGGGACACCAACGTCCTGACTTTC
CASRWARDTNVLTF
>TRBV27|TRBJ2-3|.|.
TGTGCCAGCAGTTTATCTCCGGGACACAACTGGGATACGCAGTATTTT
CASSLSPGHNWDTQYF
>TRBV15|TRBJ2-2|.|.
TGTGCCACCAGCAGTTCTGGACGGAACACCGGGGAGCTGTTTTTT
CATSSSGRNTGELFF
>TRBV6-1|TRBJ2-2|.|TRBD1
TGTGCCAGCACCAGGACAGGGACGAACACCGGGGAGCTGTTTTTT
CASTRTGTNTGELFF
>TRBV7-3|TRBJ2-1|.|.
TGTGCCAGCAGCCTTACAGCCCAGCGCAATGAGCAGTTCTTC
CASSLTAQRNEQFF
>TRBV7-2|TRBJ2-1|.|.
TGTGCCAGCAGCTTACAGGGTATGTCCTCCTACAATGAGCAGTTCTTC
CASSLQGMSSYNEQFF
>TRBV30|TRBJ1-4|.|TRBD1
TGTGCCTGGAGCGCTTGGCAGGGGGATGAAAAACTGTTTTTT
CAWSAWQGDEKLFF
>TRBV7-9|TRBJ1-2|once|.
TGTGCCAGCAGCTCCAAGACCGAGCTGACTGCTAACTATGGCTACACCTTC
CASSSKTELTANYGYTF
>TRBV18|TRBJ1-3|.|.
TGTGCCAGCTCACAGACGGGCCGCAGCCTCTCTGGAAACACCATATATTTT
CASSQTGRSLSGNTIYF